The 4 T cell receptor beta chains below come from one sample, sequenced in a study of cytomegalovirus exposure and HLA in healthy donors. Generated by immunoSEQ multiplex PCR, the TCRdb table keeps only in-frame clones and is missing some. Of approximately 60,000 clones listed, about 91% are singletons. The sequenced sample was PBMCs. These receptors were obtained from a woman under 30 in good health and CMV-seronegative.

The chain combines TRBV2 with TRBJ2-1, with 10 positions matching TRBD1. This CDR3 comprises 13 residues. The germline V gene encodes CDR1 SNHLY and CDR2 FYNNEI. Trimming removed 6 bases from V and 7 bases from J; junction bases left unmatched: 3. The CDR3: CASRSDRGNEQFF. The CDR3, as DNA: TGTGCCAGCAGGTCGGACAGGGGGAATGAGCAGTTCTTC. Using reference TRBV2 and TRBJ2-1 for the parts outside the CDR3, the full variable domain is EPEVTQTPSHQVTQMGQEVILRCVPISNHLYFYWYRQILGQKVEFLVSFYNNEISEKSEIFDDQFSVERPDGSNFTLKIRSTKLEDSAMYFCASRSDRGNEQFFGPGTRLTVL.

The CDR3 bases are TGTGCCAGCAGCTTGTCGGCGGGGCTCCGAGAGACCCAGTACTTC. This gives the protein CASSLSAGLRETQYF. The chain links TRBV5-4 to TRBJ2-5; a possible D gene is TRBD2 (6 bases). Trimming removed 1 base at V and 4 bases at J, with 14 bases between. The CDR3 totals 15 residues. Germline-derived CDR1 and CDR2 are SGHNT and YYREEE (reference sequence).

The chain recombines TRBV10-1 with TRBJ2-2, with D possibly being TRBD1 (6 bases). The length of the CDR3 is 15 residues. Trimming cost V 4 bases and J 5 bases, with 14 bases left between them. The germline CDR1 and CDR2 sequences are WNHNN and SYGVQD (reference sequence). The CDR3 loop is CASSAAGTRTGELFF. CDR3 bases: TGCGCCAGCAGTGCCGCCGGGACACGGACCGGGGAGCTGTTTTTT.

The genes are TRBV28 and TRBJ2-5; TRBD1 matches at 9 bases. V gave up 4 bases and J gave up 5 bases; unmatched junction bases: 5. This CDR3 comprises 14 residues. Germline V gene lookup returns CDR1 MDHEN and CDR2 SYDVKM. The CDR3 coding sequence is TGTGCCAGCAGTTATACAGGGGGCGCCGAGACCCAGTACTTC. Its protein product is CASSYTGGAETQYF. Full variable domain (rest looked up from reference TRBV28 and TRBJ2-5): DVKVTQSSRYLVKRTGEKVFLECVQDMDHENMFWYRQDPGLGLRLIYFSYDVKMKEKGDIPEGYSVSREKKERFSLILESASTNQTSMYLCASSYTGGAETQYFGPGTRLLVL.